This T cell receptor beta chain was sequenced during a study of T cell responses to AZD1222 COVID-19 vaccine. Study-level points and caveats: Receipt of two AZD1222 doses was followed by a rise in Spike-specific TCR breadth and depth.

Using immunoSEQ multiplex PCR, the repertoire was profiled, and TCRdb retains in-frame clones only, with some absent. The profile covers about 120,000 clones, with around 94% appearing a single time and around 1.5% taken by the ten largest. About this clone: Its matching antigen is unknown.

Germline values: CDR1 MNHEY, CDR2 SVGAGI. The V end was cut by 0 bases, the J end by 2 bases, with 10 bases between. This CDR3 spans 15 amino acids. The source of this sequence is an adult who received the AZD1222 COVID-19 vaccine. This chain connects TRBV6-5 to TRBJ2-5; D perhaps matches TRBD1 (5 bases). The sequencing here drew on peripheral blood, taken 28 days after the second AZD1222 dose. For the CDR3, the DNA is TGTGCCAGCAGTTACTCAGGGGAACTACAAGAGACCCAGTACTTC. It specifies CASSYSGELQETQYF.